Included here is one T cell receptor beta chain sequence, with context. This clone was seen more than once but under ten times. Its target antigen remains unknown. Per-base qualities were not stored, and no clone one base away is much larger. The record originates from a study of CD8+ T cells in alopecia areata (dated by TCRdb to the late 2010s). Looking at the study overall: The treated patients, all with moderate-to-severe alopecia areata, were enrolled in an open-label pilot trial of oral tofacitinib given at 5 to 10 mg twice daily. Tofacitinib was administered for 6 to 18 months, and 6 months of follow-up off drug were then conducted to assess delayed response and recurrence. The SALT score, which quantifies the percentage of affected scalp surface area, was used to measure disease severity in treated patients. In both human patients and the C3H/HeJ mouse model, the study applied high-throughput TCRbeta sequencing to look at T cell clonal expansion in alopecia areata. Scalp tissue and sorted CD4+ and CD8+ peripheral blood T cells from patchy and totalis/universalis alopecia areata patients and from healthy controls were covered by human TCRbeta sequencing. Biopsies were taken from tofacitinib-treated patients at baseline and at 4 and 24 weeks of treatment, and a later scalp biopsy was taken in several of the tofacitinib-treated patients. Clonality in the scalp was compared among normal scalp (n=4), patchy alopecia areata scalp (n=8), and alopecia totalis/universalis scalp (n=8). RNA came from the PAXgene miRNA kit for fixed scalp, the miRNeasy kit for PBMCs, and the RNeasy kit for mouse skin. Amplification of TCRbeta CDR3 regions was done by immunoSEQ multiplex PCR using 35 Vbeta forward primers and 13 Jbeta reverse primers. The full study reports these points: Compared with mice, TCR sequences shared between patients were less clear, possibly partly because of HLA diversity across the patient population. During tofacitinib treatment, many expanded lesional clones stuck around in both scalp and blood, and this persistence may partly explain why relapse happens after treatment is stopped. Tofacitinib significantly decreased scalp clonality and the number of expanded CD8+ clones among the top 100 scalp clones. Scalp TCR repertoire analysis is complicated because resident alphabeta T cells in normal human skin are also sequenced, whereas mouse skin is dominated by gammadelta T cells. Compared with normal scalp, lesional scalp had higher clonality and more expanded CD8+ clones, particularly in alopecia totalis/universalis, a pattern that suggests antigenic drive. Because the treated cohort was small and had only one nonresponder, larger studies are needed to examine links between baseline CD8+ expansion and response.

The library was made by the immunoSEQ multiplex PCR assay. For TCR sequencing, RNA was extracted from every sample and reverse transcribed into cDNA to serve as template. First-strand cDNA was synthesized using SuperScript III with a 2:1 mix of oligo-dT and random hexamers. Amplification bias was assessed with a synthetic immune receptor repertoire, and residual bias was removed computationally. The study's processing was this. Raw reads were preprocessed for error removal, and CDR3 was defined according to IMGT conventions as running from the conserved cysteine to phenylalanine. Clonality was computed as 1 minus the Shannon entropy, with the entropy normalized by log2 of the number of productive unique TCRs. Whether each scalp clone was CD4 or CD8 was inferred by checking scalp TCRbeta sequences against the CD4 and CD8 repertoires from sorted blood. Imported from immuneACCESS, the table was reduced by TCRdb to in-frame sequences with V and J called. These copies leave out some clones; in studies compared against another copy, an unresolved V gene accounts for under half, and the cause of the remainder is not known. V and J calls and clone size are those listed in that table; D and trimming were worked out from the DNA. For this sample there are about 220,000 clones; less than 75% appear just once. Around 1.6% of the sample is in the top ten clones.

In the germline V gene, CDR1 corresponds to SGHTA and CDR2 to FQGNSA. The CDR3 contains 14 residues, cysteine and phenylalanine counted. Only CDR3 DNA is held: 42 bases, read in frame from base 1. Trimming removed 1 base from V and 6 bases from J, leaving 7 bases between the germline ends. Taken with the paper, the label for time point translates to: less than five weeks on oral tofacitinib. This specimen's treatment or condition label, interpreted: oral pan-JAK inhibitor, 5-10 mg twice daily. From alopecia areata patients, peripheral blood was collected along with lesional scalp punch biopsies. PBMCs were separated by density centrifugation and stained for CD3, CD4 and CD8, after which CD4+ and CD8+ T cells were sorted on a FACSAria.

This clonotype was sampled from a human donor with alopecia areata. The input for sequencing was CD4+ T cells sorted from blood, taken at week 4, from a patient treated with tofacitinib. The V and J genes are TRBV7-2 and TRBJ1-6, with no confidently assigned D gene. The bases are TGTGCCAGCAGCTTAGAACAGTTTAATTCACCCCTCCACTTT. Its amino acids are CASSLEQFNSPLHF.